A single T cell receptor beta chain is shown here with its context. Antigen specificity is unknown. This CDR3 is built from 14 residues. V shed 3 bases and J shed 8 bases, with 11 bases lying between them. CDR1 KGHSH and CDR2 LQKENI come from the germline V gene. These data come from a study of CD8 T cells in ankylosing spondylitis. Construction of TCR beta libraries was performed using quantitative 5'-RACE with molecular barcodes. TCRdb re-derived calls from the 5' RACE reads in MiXCR, one entry per CDR3 protein. The sample holds about 130,000 distinct CDR3 sequences, about 13% seen once. Findings and limits, study-wide: Previously reported in reactive arthritis synovial fluid and blood were some of the motif variants.

Sequences were obtained from blood, either unsorted or a sorted T cell fraction (not recorded which). The chain uses TRBV18 and TRBJ1-6, with D unclear. The sequence was obtained from a female donor with ankylosing spondylitis or in good health (not recorded which). This chain's CDR3 is CASSPPFRDSPLHF. The CDR3 DNA follows: TGTGCCAGCTCACCTCCGTTTCGCGATTCACCCCTCCACTTT. Supplemented by reference TRBV18 and TRBJ1-6, the full variable domain reads NAGVMQNPRHLVRRRGQEARLRCSPMKGHSHVYWYRQLPEEGLKFMVYLQKENIIDESGMPKERFSAEFPKEGPSILRIQQVVRGDSAAYFCASSPPFRDSPLHFGNGTRLTVT.